These 19 T cell receptor beta chains were all obtained from the same sample, sequenced in a study of shared clonotypes between healthy human individuals. TCRdb keeps only in-frame clones here, not all; method: immunoSEQ multiplex PCR. The sample records around 990,000 clones, around 77% being singletons. The material sequenced was memory CD4+ T cells from PBMCs. As for subset: CD45RA-negative fraction. Receptors were obtained from a man between 18 and 29 years old in good health. Some clones in this sample may be carry-over from other donors' samples.

This rearrangement joins TRBV11-2 to TRBJ2-5; D is uncertain. The germline V gene encodes CDR1 SGHAT and CDR2 FQNNGV. The CDR3 is made up of 13 amino acids. Trimming cost V 2 bases and J 7 bases, with 11 bases left between them. CDR3 in amino acids: CASSLFSVVTQYF. CDR3 in DNA: TGTGCCAGCAGCTTATTTTCGGTTGTGACCCAGTACTTC.

V and J are TRBV5-1 and TRBJ2-5; D gene ambiguous. Germline-derived CDR1 and CDR2 are SGHRS and YFSETQ. The V and J ends lost 6 bases and 2 bases respectively, with 11 bases between them. There are 13 residues in the CDR3. CDR3 sequence: CASTPLGQETQYF. Written as DNA, the CDR3 is TGCGCCAGCACCCCCTTGGGACAAGAGACCCAGTACTTC. The full variable domain, completed using reference TRBV5-1 and TRBJ2-5, is KAGVTQTPRYLIKTRGQQVTLSCSPISGHRSVSWYQQTPGQGLQFLFEYFSETQRNKGNFPGRFSGRQFSNSRSEMNVSTLELGDSALYLCASTPLGQETQYFGPGTRLLVL.

This clone appeared many times. V and J are TRBV27 and TRBJ1-1, with D perhaps TRBD1 (5 bases). The CDR3 is 15 amino acids. In germline, CDR1 is MNHEY, CDR2 SMNVEV (reference sequence). Between the trimmed V and J ends, which lost 0 bases and 1 base, there was a span of 9 bases. The CDR3 protein is CASSLSGTANTEAFF. For the CDR3, the DNA is TGTGCCAGCAGTTTATCTGGGACGGCGAACACTGAAGCTTTCTTT.

This rearrangement joins TRBV28 to TRBJ1-5, with D unresolved. V was trimmed by 2 bases and J by 3 bases, leaving 11 bases between them. This CDR3 is 15 amino acids long. Germline assignment: CDR1 MDHEN and CDR2 SYDVKM. CDR3 sequence (DNA): TGTGCCAGCAGTTTAGTGGTCAGCTTCAATCAGCCCCAGCATTTT. Its protein product is CASSLVVSFNQPQHF.

J is TRBJ1-6 and V is TRBV30; 8 nucleotides line up with TRBD1. Germline-derived CDR1 and CDR2 are GTSNPN and SVGIG (reference sequence). This CDR3 region has 15 residues. The V segment lost 1 base and the J segment 10 bases; nucleotides outside the gene matches: 9. The CDR3 sequence is CAWSGTGKRGSPLHF. CDR3 coding DNA: TGTGCCTGGAGTGGGACAGGGAAACGGGGCTCACCCCTCCACTTT.

V and J are TRBV6-6 and TRBJ1-3, with D perhaps matching TRBD1 (6 bases). The V end was cut by 6 bases, the J end by 2 bases, with 11 bases between. The germline V gene encodes CDR1 MNHNY and CDR2 SVGAGI (reference sequence). This CDR3 has 14 amino acids. CDR3 coding DNA: TGTGCCAGCAGCCTCAGGGGAGCTGGAAACACCATATATTTT. It translates to CASSLRGAGNTIYF.

This chain links TRBV7-3 with TRBJ2-1; D unresolved. The CDR3 is made up of 13 amino acids. Between the trimmed V and J ends, which lost 0 bases and 7 bases, there was a span of 7 bases. Germline lookup yields CDR1 SGHTA and CDR2 FQGTGA. In nucleotides, the CDR3 is TGTGCCAGCAGCTTAACGTGGGGTAATGAGCAGTTCTTC. As protein: CASSLTWGNEQFF.

This clone was observed once. This chain links TRBV10-2 with TRBJ2-2; the D is unclear. The germline gives CDR1 WSHSY, CDR2 SAAADI. CDR3 length equals 15 residues. V lost 6 bases and J lost 1, with 12 bases in between. CDR3 sequence: CASRYLWGNTGELFF. CDR3 in DNA: TGCGCCAGCAGATACCTCTGGGGGAACACCGGGGAGCTGTTTTTT.

The chain carries TRBV2 and TRBJ2-4; the D is unclear. Germline V gene lookup returns CDR1 SNHLY and CDR2 FYNNEI. V gave up 5 bases and J gave up 2 bases, with 7 bases separating them. CDR3 length equals 13 residues. CDR3 DNA sequence: TGTGCCAGCAGTACCGAGTCCAAAAACATTCAGTACTTC. The encoded protein is CASSTESKNIQYF.

This clone was found a few times. The gene calls are TRBV5-1 and TRBJ1-1; possible D gene TRBD1, 5 bases. CDR1 SGHRS and CDR2 YFSETQ come from the germline V gene. The CDR3 covers 16 residues. V was trimmed by 1 base and J by 5 bases, leaving 18 bases between them. CDR3 DNA: TGCGCCAGCAGCTTGAACATTCTCCGGGGGGAGACTGAAGCTTTCTTT. It codes for CASSLNILRGETEAFF.

The chain is built from TRBV2 and TRBJ1-6, with D hard to call. The germline V and J ends were trimmed by 6 bases and 9 bases, with 12 bases remaining between them. This CDR3 has 13 amino acids. Looked up from germline, CDR1 is SNHLY and CDR2 is FYNNEI. The CDR3 here is CASSPTVSSPLHF. Written as DNA, the CDR3 is TGTGCCAGCAGCCCTACTGTAAGTTCACCCCTCCACTTT. The full variable domain, in which reference TRBV2 and TRBJ1-6 provide the parts outside the CDR3, is EPEVTQTPSHQVTQMGQEVILRCVPISNHLYFYWYRQILGQKVEFLVSFYNNEISEKSEIFDDQFSVERPDGSNFTLKIRSTKLEDSAMYFCASSPTVSSPLHFGNGTRLTVT.

The chain recombines TRBV15 with TRBJ2-7; D could derive from TRBD1 or TRBD2 (5 bases each). V was clipped by 4 bases and J by 1 base, with 14 bases between them. In germline, CDR1 is LNHNV, CDR2 YYDKDF (reference sequence). This CDR3 is 15 amino acids long. Written as DNA, the CDR3 is TGTGCCACCAGCACCACGGGGTGGGGGTCCTACGAGCAGTACTTC. As protein: CATSTTGWGSYEQYF.

V is TRBV28 and J is TRBJ1-1; a weak D match, TRBD1 (5 bases). Germline CDR1 reads MDHEN; CDR2 reads SYDVKM. The ends were cut back, 2 bases at V and 4 bases at J, with 14 bases in the middle. The CDR3 consists of 15 residues. The CDR3 sequence: CASSLGGAGSTEAFF. DNA for the CDR3: TGTGCCAGCAGTTTAGGAGGGGCGGGTAGCACTGAAGCTTTCTTT.

The rearrangement joins TRBV27 to TRBJ2-1; D is undetermined. V lost 6 bases and J lost 3, with 3 bases in between. The CDR3 loop spans 11 amino acids. CDR1 MNHEY and CDR2 SMNVEV come from the germline V gene (reference sequence). CDR3: CASRRYNEQFF. CDR3 sequence (DNA): TGTGCCAGCAGGCGCTACAATGAGCAGTTCTTC.

This chain joins TRBV4-1 and TRBJ2-3, with 9 nucleotides matching TRBD1. Unmatched junction bases numbered 12, after V lost 4 bases and J lost 4 bases. CDR3 length: 17 amino acids. Looked up from germline, CDR1 is MGHRA and CDR2 is YSYEKL. The CDR3 here is CASSRKQGAGEADTQYF. In DNA form, the CDR3 reads TGCGCCAGCAGCCGCAAACAGGGGGCGGGTGAGGCAGATACGCAGTATTTT.

Concerning this clone itself: Other DNA variants within this sample encode the same CDR3. The genes are TRBV6-5 and TRBJ2-2; no clear D gene. The CDR3 sequence is 12 residues long. From germline, CDR1 is MNHEY and CDR2 SVGAGI. Trimming left V 6 bases short and J 2 bases short, with 4 bases between. CDR3 amino acids: CASSLNTGELFF. In DNA, the CDR3 is TGTGCCAGCAGCCTAAACACCGGGGAGCTGTTTTTT.

The genes are TRBV7-2 and TRBJ2-7; TRBD2 matches at 8 bases. The CDR3 spans 15 residues. V was pared by 2 bases and J by 6 bases, with 9 bases of the junction left unmatched. The germline V gene has CDR1 SGHTA and CDR2 FQGNSA. The DNA for the CDR3 is TGTGCCAGCAGCTTAAACTTGGGACTAGTTTCCGAGCAGTACTTC. Translation: CASSLNLGLVSEQYF.

The CDR3 loop reads CASSSQGINTEAFF. CDR3 DNA: TGCGCCAGCAGCTCACAGGGGATCAACACTGAAGCTTTCTTT. The chain employs TRBV5-1 and TRBJ1-1; TRBD1 matches 7 bases. Germline lookup yields CDR1 SGHRS and CDR2 YFSETQ. The CDR3 totals 14 residues. V gave up 3 bases and J gave up 2 bases; unmatched junction bases: 4. Full variable domain (outside the CDR3, taken from reference TRBV5-1 and TRBJ1-1): KAGVTQTPRYLIKTRGQQVTLSCSPISGHRSVSWYQQTPGQGLQFLFEYFSETQRNKGNFPGRFSGRQFSNSRSEMNVSTLELGDSALYLCASSSQGINTEAFFGQGTRLTVV.

Regarding this clone: A single base separates this from a much larger clone, so it may be a read error. The conserved final phenylalanine or tryptophan is absent from the CDR3, which likely points to a read error. This specimen includes other DNA sequences encoding the same CDR3. The chain employs TRBV30 and TRBJ2-7; 9 positions match TRBD2. This CDR3 is 14 amino acids long. Germline assignment: CDR1 GTSNPN and CDR2 SVGIG (reference sequence). Unmatched junction bases numbered 9, after V lost 3 bases and J lost 6 bases. The CDR3 DNA follows: TGTGCCTGGAGGCCCTGGCGGGAGGGCCGCGAGCAGTACTTA. Residues: CAWRPWREGREQYL.